The 23 T cell receptor beta chains below come from one sample, sequenced in a study of cytomegalovirus exposure and HLA in healthy donors. The PCR employed 60 Vbeta primers together with 13 Jbeta primers. TCRdb's table, derived via immunoSEQ multiplex PCR, lists solely in-frame clones and lacks some. The sample comprises 100,000 to 150,000 clones, roughly three quarters of which are singletons, and about 1.1% rests with the top ten. The specimen sequenced was PBMCs. The source is a woman aged 25-40 years in good health and CMV-seronegative.

The CDR3 DNA is TGTGCCAGCAGTCAGACAGGGTCTACCCAGCATTTT. Amino acids: CASSQTGSTQHF. This sequence joins TRBV6-5 and TRBJ1-5; 7 bases line up with TRBD1. CDR3 length equals 12 residues. Germline-derived CDR1 and CDR2 are MNHEY and SVGAGI. V dropped 5 bases and J dropped 11; count of bases not matched to a gene: 6.

The sample holds a few counts of this clone. The chain joins TRBV7-9 to TRBJ2-2, with 9 bases matching TRBD2. V was clipped by 10 bases and J by 5 bases; unmatched bases: 11. The CDR3 has 15 residues. CDR1 and CDR2 (germline): SEHNR, FQNEAQ (reference sequence). The CDR3 DNA follows: TGTGCCACCAGGCCGGCGGGAGGGCCGACCGGGGAGCTGTTTTTT. Translation: CATRPAGGPTGELFF.

The chain is built from TRBV7-2 and TRBJ2-7; 7 bases are shared with TRBD1. CDR1 SGHTA and CDR2 FQGNSA come from the germline V gene. The CDR3 is made up of 15 amino acids. The ends lost 4 bases at V and 4 bases at J; junction bases unmatched: 10. The CDR3 protein is CASSWEGGRPYEQYF. Here the CDR3 DNA reads TGTGCCAGCAGCTGGGAAGGGGGCCGCCCTTACGAGCAGTACTTC. Variable domain in full (rest from reference TRBV7-2 and TRBJ2-7): GAGVSQSPSNKVTEKGKDVELRCDPISGHTALYWYRQSLGQGLEFLIYFQGNSAPDKSGLPSDRFSAERTGGSVSTLTIQRTQQEDSAVYLCASSWEGGRPYEQYFGPGTRLTVT.

The chain employs TRBV4-1 and TRBJ2-1; D unclear. The V gene lost 4 bases and the J gene lost 6 bases, with 10 bases spanning the gap. The germline V gene encodes CDR1 MGHRA and CDR2 YSYEKL. The CDR3 extends over 13 amino acids. The DNA of the CDR3 is TGCGCCAGCAGCCTAAGTTGGAGCAATGAGCAGTTCTTC. Its translation: CASSLSWSNEQFF.

V usage is TRBV6-1 and J usage is TRBJ2-7; D is unresolved. Germline-derived CDR1 and CDR2 are MNHNS and SASEGT. Deletions cut 7 bases from V and 0 bases from J, with 13 bases between. CDR3 length equals 14 residues. CDR3 nucleotide sequence: TGTGCCAGCAAGGAGCAAAGGAGCTCCTACGAGCAGTACTTC. Protein: CASKEQRSSYEQYF.

This clone was picked up a small number of times. The chain uses TRBV7-6 and TRBJ2-7; 10 bases align to TRBD2. V lost 6 bases to trimming and J lost 3 bases; unmatched junction nucleotides: 8. Germline V gene lookup returns CDR1 SGHVS and CDR2 FNYEAQ. The CDR3 consists of 15 residues. DNA of the CDR3: TGTGCCAGCAGAAGTCTAGCGGGGGCGGTCTACGAGCAGTACTTC. This codes for CASRSLAGAVYEQYF.

The chain employs TRBV4-3 and TRBJ2-2; D ambiguous. Trimming cost V 1 base and J 7 bases, with 13 bases left between them. In germline, CDR1 is LGHNA, CDR2 YSLEER. The CDR3 has 15 residues. The CDR3 protein is CASSQAYMPNGELFF. DNA of the CDR3: TGCGCCAGCAGCCAAGCGTATATGCCTAACGGGGAGCTGTTTTTT.

The chain employs TRBV27 and TRBJ2-7, with a possible D match to TRBD2 (5 bases). Trimming pared 5 bases from V and 3 bases from J, leaving 17 bases between. Germline CDR1 and CDR2: MNHEY and SMNVEV (reference sequence). CDR3 length equals 15 residues. The CDR3 is CASSLSLAPVYEQYF. The DNA of the CDR3 is TGTGCCAGCAGTCTTTCTTTAGCGCCCGTCTACGAGCAGTACTTC.

This clone was seen only once. The gene calls are TRBV28 and TRBJ1-2; 7 nucleotides agree with TRBD1. Germline assignment: CDR1 MDHEN and CDR2 SYDVKM. CDR3 size: 15 residues. V shed 6 bases and J 0 bases; nucleotides not matched to a gene: 7. This chain's CDR3 is CASRSTGTANYGYTF. The CDR3 coding sequence is TGTGCCAGCAGGTCGACCGGGACAGCTAACTATGGCTACACCTTC.

CDR3 DNA sequence: TGTGCCAGCAGTGAAGCCCAACAGCAACAATATCAGCCCCAGCATTTT. It yields the protein CASSEAQQQQYQPQHF. This rearrangement joins TRBV6-1 to TRBJ1-5; no clear D. The CDR3 extends over 16 amino acids. The V end was cut by 0 bases, the J end by 5 bases, with 14 bases between. In germline, CDR1 is MNHNS, CDR2 SASEGT.

The J gene is TRBJ2-3, the V gene TRBV9, with D possibly TRBD1 on 5 matching bases. The V and J ends lost 3 bases and 2 bases respectively, with 13 bases between them. Germline CDR1 and CDR2: SGDLS and YYNGEE. There are 15 residues in the CDR3. The CDR3 spells CASSDVGRYTDTQYF. DNA of the CDR3: TGTGCCAGCAGCGACGTGGGGCGGTACACAGATACGCAGTATTTT.

V usage is TRBV10-2 and J usage is TRBJ2-1; D call uncertain. Trimming took 7 bases from V and 9 from J, leaving 10 bases between them. The germline gives CDR1 WSHSY, CDR2 SAAADI. The length of the CDR3 is 11 residues. This chain's CDR3 is CASKLSGEQFF. For the CDR3, the DNA is TGCGCCAGCAAACTATCGGGTGAGCAGTTCTTC.

This clone was seen only once. J is TRBJ2-7 and V is TRBV7-2; TRBD2 agrees at 8 bases. Germline CDR1 and CDR2: SGHTA and FQGNSA. The V gene end was trimmed by 1 base and the J gene end by 5 bases; junction bases not matched to a gene: 4. The CDR3 has 14 amino acids. Here the CDR3 DNA reads TGTGCCAGCAGCTTAGATAGCGGGAAGGACGAGCAGTACTTC. Translation gives CASSLDSGKDEQYF. The variable domain in full, completed from reference TRBV7-2 and TRBJ2-7, reads GAGVSQSPSNKVTEKGKDVELRCDPISGHTALYWYRQSLGQGLEFLIYFQGNSAPDKSGLPSDRFSAERTGGSVSTLTIQRTQQEDSAVYLCASSLDSGKDEQYFGPGTRLTVT.

The chain carries TRBV11-1 and TRBJ2-5; 9 nucleotides match TRBD2. The trim removed 0 bases at V and 5 bases at J, leaving 7 bases unmatched. The germline V gene has CDR1 SGHAT and CDR2 FQDESV (reference sequence). This CDR3 has 16 residues. CDR3 nucleotides: TGTGCCAGCAGCTTAGCGCTCGCGGGGGGGCCCGAGACCCAGTACTTC. This sequence encodes CASSLALAGGPETQYF.

The chain carries TRBV6-1 and TRBJ2-1, with 8 bases lining up with TRBD2. Germline V gene data show CDR1 as MNHNS and CDR2 as SASEGT. V shed 11 bases, J shed 6 bases, and the junction held 12 bases outside the gene matches. The length of the CDR3 is 14 residues. Written as DNA, the CDR3 is TGTGCCTCCCCAAGCGAGCGGGGGAGCAATGAGCAGTTCTTC. Translating gives CASPSERGSNEQFF.

V and J are TRBV30 and TRBJ1-5, with a weak D call TRBD1 (5 bases). V was cut by 1 base and J by 0 bases, with 13 bases left in between. The V gene's germline CDR1 is GTSNPN and CDR2 SVGIG (reference sequence). This CDR3 region has 16 residues. CDR3 loop: CAWSGGWDYSNQPQHF. As DNA, the CDR3 is TGTGCCTGGAGTGGCGGTTGGGACTATAGCAATCAGCCCCAGCATTTT.

The genes are TRBV7-9 and TRBJ2-3; D is ambiguous. Between the trimmed V and J ends, which lost 1 base and 0 bases, there was a span of 8 bases. CDR3 length: 15 residues. Germline values: CDR1 SEHNR, CDR2 FQNEAQ (reference sequence). The CDR3 bases are TGTGCCAGCAGCTTAGATGCAGCGAGCACAGATACGCAGTATTTT. Encoded protein: CASSLDAASTDTQYF.

This chain connects TRBV28 to TRBJ1-1, with 8 positions matching TRBD1. CDR3 length: 13 amino acids. The V segment lost 4 bases and the J segment 3 bases; nucleotides outside the gene matches: 1. Germline assignment: CDR1 MDHEN and CDR2 SYDVKM. The CDR3 sequence: CASSYRGYTEAFF. The CDR3 nucleotides read TGTGCCAGCAGTTACAGGGGGTACACTGAAGCTTTCTTT.

The rearrangement links TRBV6-6 to TRBJ2-2, with 12 bases identical to TRBD2. V trimming: 10 bases; J trimming: 3 bases; junction bases outside the gene matches: 9. Germline CDR1 is MNHNY and CDR2 is SVGAGI (reference sequence). CDR3 length equals 16 residues. The CDR3 region has the DNA TGTGCCACCCCCCGGCTAGCGGGAGGGTACACCGGGGAGCTGTTTTTT. Its translation: CATPRLAGGYTGELFF.

The rearrangement links TRBV2 to TRBJ2-5, with 8 bases lining up with TRBD1. CDR1 is SNHLY and CDR2 is FYNNEI in the germline V gene. The CDR3 has 15 amino acids. J was trimmed by 3 bases and V by 4 bases; bases with no gene match: 7. CDR3 sequence: CASSVTGDGEETQYF. Written as DNA, the CDR3 is TGTGCCAGCAGTGTGACAGGGGACGGGGAAGAGACCCAGTACTTC.

The table lists this clone with a few counts. This sequence joins TRBV13 and TRBJ2-2; TRBD2 aligns across 8 bases. Germline values: CDR1 PRHDT, CDR2 FYEKMQ (reference sequence). V dropped 6 bases and J dropped 3; count of bases not matched to a gene: 6. This CDR3 is built from 15 residues. In DNA form, the CDR3 reads TGTGCCAGCAGTCTCCCAGCGGGGGACACCGGGGAGCTGTTTTTT. Translated, it gives CASSLPAGDTGELFF.

The chain links TRBV7-2 to TRBJ2-7; TRBD1 aligns across 7 bases. Germline CDR1 SGHTA, CDR2 FQGNSA. After removal of 3 bases from V and 7 bases from J, the junction contained 6 bases not matched to a gene. The CDR3 is made up of 13 amino acids. CDR3 protein: CASSLVGTEEQYF. CDR3 nucleotides: TGTGCCAGCAGCTTGGTCGGGACAGAAGAGCAGTACTTC. Full variable domain (outside the CDR3, taken from reference TRBV7-2 and TRBJ2-7): GAGVSQSPSNKVTEKGKDVELRCDPISGHTALYWYRQSLGQGLEFLIYFQGNSAPDKSGLPSDRFSAERTGGSVSTLTIQRTQQEDSAVYLCASSLVGTEEQYFGPGTRLTVT.

The V call is TRBV11-2, the J call TRBJ2-5, with D possibly matching TRBD2 (5 bases). The CDR3 sequence is 16 residues long. Trimming removed 5 bases from V and 3 bases from J, with 19 bases in between. CDR1 and CDR2 from the germline V gene are SGHAT and FQNNGV. CDR3 protein: CASSATSGIPKETQYF. In DNA, the CDR3 is TGTGCCAGCAGCGCAACCTCGGGAATTCCGAAAGAGACCCAGTACTTC.